The 10 T cell receptor beta chains listed next were all sequenced from one sample in a study of graft-versus-host responses after intestinal transplantation. The protocol was immunoSEQ multiplex PCR, while the TCRdb copy is restricted to in-frame clones and leaves out a portion. The sample contains some 84,000 clones, about four fifths of which appear only once. Antigen specificity for these receptors is unknown. This material consisted of unstimulated CD4+ T cells sorted from spleen or lymph node cells, taken before intestinal transplant. The receptors derive from a human donor who received an intestinal transplant.

The rearrangement joins TRBV7-8 to TRBJ1-4; a weak D match, TRBD1 (6 bases). CDR1 and CDR2 (germline): SGHVS, FQNEAQ. The CDR3 spans 16 residues. Trimming removed 1 base at V and 3 bases at J, with 12 bases between. CDR3 protein: CASSLGFGGPNEKLFF. CDR3 nucleotide sequence: TGTGCCAGCAGCTTAGGTTTTGGGGGCCCTAATGAAAAACTGTTTTTT.

The chain carries TRBV6-6 and TRBJ1-1; D remains ambiguous. CDR1 and CDR2 (germline): MNHNY, SVGAGI (reference sequence). The CDR3 runs to 11 residues. V lost 7 bases and J 0 bases, leaving 3 bases between the germline ends. In DNA, the CDR3 is TGTGCCAGCAATATGAACACTGAAGCTTTCTTT. This gives the protein CASNMNTEAFF.

The chain has TRBV7-8 and TRBJ2-1; D possibly corresponds to TRBD2 (5 bases). The V gene's germline CDR1 is SGHVS and CDR2 FQNEAQ. The V end lost 1 base, the J end lost 2 bases, and 6 bases lay between the germline ends. The CDR3 is 14 amino acids. The CDR3 is CASSLGGPYNEQFF. The CDR3 DNA reads as TGTGCCAGCAGCTTAGGAGGGCCCTACAATGAGCAGTTCTTC.

The chain recombines TRBV5-1 with TRBJ2-3; perhaps TRBD1 as D (6 bases). This CDR3 is built from 16 residues. Germline V gene data show CDR1 as SGHRS and CDR2 as YFSETQ. V dropped 4 bases and J dropped 0 bases, with 15 bases sitting between them. The CDR3 region has the DNA TGCGCCAGCAGCCCCGAGGGGGTACCCAGCACAGATACGCAGTATTTT. Its protein is CASSPEGVPSTDTQYF.

The V call is TRBV9, the J call TRBJ2-7, with 14 nucleotides matching TRBD2. Germline lookup yields CDR1 SGDLS and CDR2 YYNGEE. V gave up 4 bases and J gave up 3 bases; unmatched junction bases: 6. This CDR3 is 16 amino acids long. The DNA of the CDR3 is TGTGCCAGCAGCCGAGGGACTAGCGGGAGTATCTACGAGCAGTACTTC. Translated: CASSRGTSGSIYEQYF.

V gene TRBV2 combines with J gene TRBJ1-5; tentative D call: TRBD1 (6 bases). Trimming pared 6 bases from V and 4 bases from J, leaving 10 bases between. The CDR3 runs to 13 residues. Germline V CDR1 and CDR2: SNHLY, FYNNEI. CDR3 nucleotide sequence: TGTGCCAGCAGCTACGGGACAAATCAGCCCCAGCATTTT. Amino acid sequence: CASSYGTNQPQHF.

This rearrangement joins TRBV7-6 to TRBJ1-4, with 8 bases matching TRBD1. Germline V gene lookup returns CDR1 SGHVS and CDR2 FNYEAQ. The CDR3 is made up of 19 amino acids. With V trimmed by 0 bases and J by 4 bases, 13 bases remained unmatched. CDR3 in DNA: TGTGCCAGCAGCTTAGCAATTAAGTACAGGGGGGCCAGTAATGAAAAACTGTTTTTT. Translated: CASSLAIKYRGASNEKLFF.

This chain uses TRBV4-1 with TRBJ2-7; TRBD2 aligns across 13 bases. The CDR3 has 16 amino acids. Per the germline V gene, CDR1 is MGHRA and CDR2 is YSYEKL. Trimming at V came to 1 base and at J to 5 bases, leaving 5 bases not matched to a gene. CDR3 coding DNA: TGCGCCAGCAGCCAAGCTTCCGGACTAGCGGGGGACGAGCAGTACTTC. Residues: CASSQASGLAGDEQYF.

This clone was seen a handful of times. The CDR3 loop is CASRSGDTYNSPLHF. CDR3 DNA sequence: TGTGCCAGCAGGTCCGGGGATACCTATAATTCACCCCTCCACTTT. This rearrangement joins TRBV6-5 to TRBJ1-6, with no clear D. Germline loops: CDR1 MNHEY, CDR2 SVGAGI. V was clipped by 6 bases and J by 2 bases, with 11 bases between them. The CDR3 has 15 residues.

This sequence joins TRBV28 and TRBJ2-5; TRBD1 might be the D (5 bases). CDR1 and CDR2 (germline): MDHEN, SYDVKM. The CDR3 has 16 residues. Trimming stripped 0 bases from V and 5 bases from J, with 16 bases between. As DNA, the CDR3 is TGTGCCAGCAGTTTATGGTCAGGGATACCTGGGGAGACCCAGTACTTC. Translation: CASSLWSGIPGETQYF.